The sequence of this TCR beta chain was determined in a study of T cell changes during pregnancy in multiple sclerosis. Trimming cost V 7 bases and J 0 bases, with 13 bases left between them. Germline V lookup: CDR1 SGHTS, CDR2 YDEGEE. This CDR3 is built from 14 residues. The protocol was immunoSEQ multiplex PCR, while the TCRdb copy is restricted to in-frame clones and leaves out a portion. The repertoire holds more than 75,000 clones, with roughly 93% as singletons. The input for sequencing was peripheral blood, taken in the third trimester of pregnancy. The clonotype was recovered from a female donor with multiple sclerosis, enrolled in a pregnancy study. This chain connects TRBV5-8 to TRBJ1-1; possible D gene TRBD1, 6 bases. The CDR3, as DNA: TGTGCCAGCTCCGAAGGACAGATGAACACTGAAGCTTTCTTT. Amino acid sequence: CASSEGQMNTEAFF.